This is a list of T cell receptor beta chains from one sample in a study of T cell repertoires in cytomegalovirus infection. TCRdb ran MiXCR on the reads and lists one entry per CDR3 protein. Here the sample spans roughly 250,000 distinct CDR3 sequences, approximately 13% being singletons. Material for sequencing was PBMCs. The receptors were gathered from a human donor in good health (CMV status not recorded). Some clones in this sample may be carry-over from other donors' samples. Both conserved end residues are part of each CDR3. A D gene is named only where the DNA matches it firmly. The size of a clone is reported for some rows only, either as once, few or many, or as a class for expanded clones.

V gene	clone size	D gene	J gene	CDR3 DNA	CDR3 protein
TRBV5-6	NA	NA	TRBJ1-4	TGTGCCAGCAGCTCCCGGGCCTGGAGTGAAAAACTGTTTTTT	CASSSRAWSEKLFF
TRBV7-2	NA	NA	TRBJ2-7	TGTGCCAGCAGCTTCAACCCTGCTACTTCCTACGAGCAGTACTTC	CASSFNPATSYEQYF
TRBV6-5	many	NA	TRBJ2-3	TGTGCCAGCAGTTACTCGACTTTGGAGAATACGCAGTATTTT	CASSYSTLENTQYF
TRBV19	many	TRBD2	TRBJ2-1	TGTGCCAGTAGTCAAGCTCTAGCGGGAGCTGAGCAGTTCTTC	CASSQALAGAEQFF
TRBV19	few	NA	TRBJ2-1	TGTGCCAGTAGTATGGAGGGGGGAGCCCCTGGCAATGAGCAGTTCTTC	CASSMEGGAPGNEQFF
TRBV19	few	TRBD1	TRBJ1-5	TGTGCCAGTAGTATACCCGGACAGGTCGCAAGTCAGCCCCAGCATTTT	CASSIPGQVASQPQHF
TRBV9	few	TRBD2	TRBJ2-3	TGTGCCAGCAGTGGTAGGAGCGGGGGGGCCAGGTCAGATACGCAGTATTTT	CASSGRSGGARSDTQYF
TRBV7-2	many	NA	TRBJ2-1	TGTGCCAGCAGCTTAAGCCCTGGGCCCGGAGGAAATGAGCAGTTCTTC	CASSLSPGPGGNEQFF
TRBV7-2	NA	NA	TRBJ2-7	TGTGCCAGCAGCTCAGCGTCCTCCTACGAGCAGTACTTC	CASSSASSYEQYF
TRBV6-1	many	NA	TRBJ2-3	TGTGCCAGCAGTGGGACCGAGGGGCGGCTGGATACGCAGTATTTT	CASSGTEGRLDTQYF
TRBV10-3	many	NA	TRBJ1-2	TGTGCCATCAGGAGATCTAACTATGGCTACACCTTC	CAIRRSNYGYTF
TRBV7-9	few	NA	TRBJ2-7	TGTGCCAGCAGCTTTGACAGGAAGGCTGACGAGCAGTACTTC	CASSFDRKADEQYF
TRBV2	many	NA	TRBJ2-1	TGTGCCAGCAGCAAGACTAGGGGATACAATGAGCAGTTCTTC	CASSKTRGYNEQFF
TRBV20-1	few	NA	TRBJ2-7	TGCAGTGCTAGAGAGGGAAAGCGGGCCTACGAGCAGTACTTC	CSAREGKRAYEQYF
TRBV28	many	TRBD2	TRBJ2-2	TGTGCCAGCAGTTTACTAGCGGGAGAGAACACCGGGGAGCTGTTTTTT	CASSLLAGENTGELFF
TRBV2	many	NA	TRBJ1-2	TGTGCCAGCAGCTCTAACTATGGCTACACCTTC	CASSSNYGYTF
TRBV19	few	TRBD1	TRBJ2-3	TGTGCCAGTAGTGTCCAGGGACAGGGAAGGCTCGCAGATACGCAGTATTTT	CASSVQGQGRLADTQYF
TRBV28	few	NA	TRBJ2-7	TGTGCCAGCAGTTTGAGCGGTTCCAACTACGAGCAGTACTTC	CASSLSGSNYEQYF
TRBV28	many	NA	TRBJ1-2	TGTGCCAGCAGCCCACAGGGACAAGCTTACACCTTC	CASSPQGQAYTF
TRBV11-2	many	TRBD1	TRBJ1-3	TGTGCCAGCAGCTTAGCGGTCGGGCTCCGGGACAGTAGAAACACCATATATTTT	CASSLAVGLRDSRNTIYF
TRBV19	many	TRBD1	TRBJ1-1	TGTGCCAGTAGAGGACAGGGAGGCACTGAAGCTTTCTTT	CASRGQGGTEAFF
TRBV12-5	NA	NA	TRBJ2-5	TGTGCTAGTGGTTTGGGGAGGGTAGAAGAGACCCAGTACTTC	CASGLGRVEETQYF
TRBV29-1	NA	NA	TRBJ1-2	TGCAGCGTTGAAGATCGCAGTTACTATGGCTACACCTTC	CSVEDRSYYGYTF
TRBV7-2	many	TRBD1	TRBJ1-5	TGTGCCAGCAGCTCTCAGACAGGGACGCAGCCCCAGCATTTT	CASSSQTGTQPQHF
TRBV7-2	few	NA	TRBJ2-3	TGTGCCAGCAGCTTAGCTCCCGGGGAGGGCACAGATACGCAGTATTTT	CASSLAPGEGTDTQYF
TRBV7-2	many	NA	TRBJ2-7	TGTGCCAGCAGCCCGCCGGCCTATTCCTACGAGCAGTACTTC	CASSPPAYSYEQYF
TRBV28	many	TRBD1	TRBJ1-4	TGTGCCAGCAGCGGACAGGGTCAAAAACTGTTTTTT	CASSGQGQKLFF
TRBV5-1	NA	NA	TRBJ2-7	TGCGCCAGCAGCTTTGGGGTAACTACCAACGAGCAGTACTTC	CASSFGVTTNEQYF
TRBV7-2	many	NA	TRBJ1-5	TGTGCCAGCAGCTATTACGAAAATCAGCCCCAGCATTTT	CASSYYENQPQHF
TRBV28	many	TRBD1	TRBJ2-6	TGTGCCAGCAGTTTATGGGGGACAGGGGGCGCTGGGGCCAACGTCCTGACTTTC	CASSLWGTGGAGANVLTF
TRBV7-9	NA	TRBD2	TRBJ2-1	TGTGCCAGCAGCTTCTTAGCTAGCGGGGTTAACAATGAGCAGTTCTTC	CASSFLASGVNNEQFF
TRBV7-2	many	TRBD2	TRBJ2-1	TGTGCCAGCAGCTTGTCAGTGGGGGGGGGTGAGCAGTTCTTC	CASSLSVGGGEQFF
TRBV20-1	few	TRBD1	TRBJ1-2	TGCAGTGCTAGTGGACAGGGGAGAGAATATGGCTACACCTTC	CSASGQGREYGYTF
TRBV28	few	TRBD1	TRBJ1-5	TGTGCCAGCAGCCTGACAGGGGGGGTTCGCGGCAATCAGCCCCAGCATTTT	CASSLTGGVRGNQPQHF
TRBV19	NA	NA	TRBJ1-5	TGTGCCAGTAGGTCCAAGGGCGTCAGCAATCAGCCCCAGCATTTT	CASRSKGVSNQPQHF
TRBV7-2	many	NA	TRBJ2-3	TGTGCCAGCAGCCTGGAGCGCGTCACAGATACGCAGTATTTT	CASSLERVTDTQYF
TRBV19	NA	TRBD2	TRBJ2-2	TGTGCTAGCGGGAGCCCAACCGGGGAGCTGTTTTTT	CASGSPTGELFF
TRBV5-4	few	NA	TRBJ2-7	TGTGCCAGCAGCCCGGCCCAGGCCTACGAGCAGTACTTC	CASSPAQAYEQYF
TRBV29-1	many	TRBD1	TRBJ1-1	TGCAGCGCCTCCTCGGGACAGGTAGACACTGAAGCTTTCTTT	CSASSGQVDTEAFF
TRBV19	few	NA	TRBJ2-7	TGTGCCAGTAGCAGAAGACGGGGCGAGCAGTACTTC	CASSRRRGEQYF
TRBV29-1	few	NA	TRBJ2-7	TGCAGCGTTGAAGGTACCTACGAGCAGTACTTC	CSVEGTYEQYF
TRBV7-2	many	TRBD2	TRBJ2-7	TGTGCCAGCAGCTCGATGACTAGCGGGAAGGTATACGAGCAGTACTTC	CASSSMTSGKVYEQYF
TRBV9	NA	NA	TRBJ2-1	TGTGCCAGCAGCCCCGACGCCAGCTCCTACAATGAGCAGTTCTTC	CASSPDASSYNEQFF
TRBV10-3	many	TRBD1	TRBJ1-1	TGTGCCATCAGGACCGGGACAGAGAACACTGAAGCTTTCTTT	CAIRTGTENTEAFF
TRBV6-1	NA	TRBD2	TRBJ2-5	TGTGCCAGCAGAGAAGCGGGGGGGGGGGACGGTGGAGAGACCCAGTACTTC	CASREAGGGDGGETQYF
TRBV28	many	TRBD2	TRBJ2-1	TGTGCCAGCAGTTTAGGACTAGCGGGAGTCGAGCAGTTCTTC	CASSLGLAGVEQFF
TRBV7-9	few	NA	TRBJ2-3	TGTGCCAGCAGCTTAGCGGTACCGGACACAGATACGCAGTATTTT	CASSLAVPDTDTQYF
TRBV6-1	many	TRBD2	TRBJ2-2	TGTGCCAGCAGTGAGAGGGCGGGAGGGCCGATGGTACCGAACACCGGGGAGCTGTTTTTT	CASSERAGGPMVPNTGELFF
TRBV29-1	few	TRBD1	TRBJ2-4	TGCAGCGTCGCCGGACAGGCGAGGGACATTCAGTACTTC	CSVAGQARDIQYF
TRBV3-1	NA	TRBD2	TRBJ2-7	TGTGCCAGCAGCCGACAGAGCGGGGGGCCTTCCTACGAGCAGTACTTC	CASSRQSGGPSYEQYF
TRBV6-2/TRBV6-3	many	NA	TRBJ2-7	TGTGCCAGCAGAAACAGGGCCGAGCAGTACTTC	CASRNRAEQYF
TRBV6-2/TRBV6-3	few	NA	TRBJ2-1	TGTGCCAGCAGTTACTCTCCGGCTCTTGAGCAGTTCTTC	CASSYSPALEQFF
TRBV7-2	many	NA	TRBJ2-1	TGTGCCAGCAGCTTAAACTACAATGAGCAGTTCTTC	CASSLNYNEQFF
TRBV29-1	few	NA	TRBJ1-2	TGCAGCGTTGAAACAGCCTCTCTCTATGGCTACACCTTC	CSVETASLYGYTF
TRBV5-6	many	TRBD2	TRBJ2-1	TGTGCCAGCACCACCGGACTAGCGGGAGTCCCCCACCCGTTCTTC	CASTTGLAGVPHPFF